This T cell receptor (beta chain) was sequenced in a study of blood T cells in healthy people across ages. Points from the study as a whole: Not knowing donor CMV status may have confounded expanded clonotype changes.

PBMCs, at least 6 million per sample, were isolated. A sample-barcoded 5' primer and a J-beta primer mix were used in a second PCR of about 7 to 12 cycles. Each cDNA molecule was tagged by a template-switch adaptor with 12 random nucleotides. TCRdb reprocessed the 5' RACE reads with MiXCR, giving one entry per CDR3 protein. Among about 1.4 million distinct CDR3 sequences listed, approximately 63% were seen once. About this clonotype itself: Antigen specificity is unknown.

The V and J ends lost 6 bases and 5 bases respectively, with 8 bases between them. Germline assignment: CDR1 SGHDT and CDR2 YYEEEE. CDR3 length: 11 residues. The V call is TRBV5-6, the J call TRBJ2-5; no firm D call. The sequencing sample was made of blood. This clonotype was sampled from a man younger than 30 in good health. The CDR3 is CASNFGETQYF. CDR3 bases: TGTGCCAGCAACTTCGGGGAGACCCAGTACTTC.